Shown below are 30 T cell receptor beta chains from a single sample sequenced in a study of beta chain features in type 1 diabetes. Reverse transcription of all isolated RNA meant that expressed TCRB transcripts were sequenced. The repertoire was sequenced with immunoSEQ multiplex PCR; TCRdb's copy has only in-frame clones and lacks some. In the table there are 120,000 to 150,000 clones, roughly 50% of which are singletons. The material sequenced was Tregs from blood. The receptors were gathered from a man younger than 35 in good health.

CDR3 loop: CASSLPAGTNTGELFF. The DNA of the CDR3 is TGTGCCAGCAGCTTACCCGCCGGGACAAACACCGGGGAGCTGTTTTTT. The J gene is TRBJ2-2, the V gene TRBV7-8; D is perhaps TRBD1 (6 bases). CDR3 length: 16 amino acids. Trimming took 2 bases from V and 2 from J, leaving 12 bases between them. From germline, CDR1 is SGHVS and CDR2 FQNEAQ.

V and J are TRBV6-6 and TRBJ1-2; possible D gene TRBD1, 6 bases. The germline V gene has CDR1 MNHNY and CDR2 SVGAGI (reference sequence). The V gene lost 7 bases and the J gene lost 0 bases, with 18 bases spanning the gap. There are 16 residues in the CDR3. The CDR3 coding sequence is TGTGCCAGCAACCCGGGCAGGGGCTCTCCTAACTATGGCTACACCTTC. Its protein product is CASNPGRGSPNYGYTF.

The chain couples TRBV6-6 to TRBJ1-5; perhaps TRBD1 as D (6 bases). This CDR3 is 14 amino acids long. CDR1 and CDR2 (germline): MNHNY, SVGAGI (reference sequence). The germline V and J ends were trimmed by 2 bases and 6 bases, with 11 bases remaining between them. The chain's CDR3 is CASSYNREGQPQHF. DNA for the CDR3: TGTGCCAGCAGTTACAACAGGGAGGGTCAGCCCCAGCATTTT.

The table lists this clone with a few counts. This sequence joins TRBV6-5 and TRBJ2-3; TRBD1 matches 8 bases. This CDR3 contains 15 residues. V lost 4 bases to trimming and J lost 8 bases; unmatched junction nucleotides: 11. CDR1 is MNHEY, CDR2 SVGAGI, per germline. The DNA for the CDR3 is TGTGCCAGCAGTTTGGTGGGACAGGCGTTCCCTACGCAGTATTTT. Residues: CASSLVGQAFPTQYF.

V is TRBV4-3 and J is TRBJ1-1; 8 nucleotides line up with TRBD1. The CDR3 spans 15 residues. Germline V gene data show CDR1 as LGHNA and CDR2 as YSLEER. The V gene end was trimmed by 1 base and the J gene end by 11 bases; junction bases not matched to a gene: 12. The CDR3 loop reads CASSQGEVQGGMAFF. DNA for the CDR3: TGCGCCAGCAGCCAAGGTGAAGTACAGGGGGGCATGGCTTTCTTT.

Written as DNA, the CDR3 is TGTGCCAGCAGTTCCGGACAGTTTGTGGGCTATGGCTACACCTTC. Its protein is CASSSGQFVGYGYTF. The rearrangement uses TRBV28 and TRBJ1-2; the D gene is possibly TRBD1 (6 bases). Germline-derived CDR1 and CDR2 are MDHEN and SYDVKM. This CDR3 is built from 15 residues. Between the trimmed V and J ends, which lost 4 bases and 4 bases, there was a span of 16 bases.

In this sample, this clone turned up a few times. This chain joins TRBV6-6 and TRBJ2-7; TRBD2 aligns across 10 bases. Germline V gives CDR1 MNHNY, CDR2 SVGAGI (reference sequence). CDR3 length: 15 amino acids. V shed 4 bases and J 7 bases; nucleotides not matched to a gene: 10. DNA of the CDR3: TGTGCCAGCAGTTTAAAGCGGGAGGGCCAGGAGGAGCAGTACTTC. This sequence encodes CASSLKREGQEEQYF.

This sequence joins TRBV7-2 and TRBJ1-1; no clear D. The germline V gene encodes CDR1 SGHTA and CDR2 FQGNSA. V dropped 5 bases and J dropped 0 bases, with 7 bases sitting between them. The length of the CDR3 is 13 residues. The CDR3 bases are TGTGCCAGCAGCCGCGACATGAACACTGAAGCTTTCTTT. Translating gives CASSRDMNTEAFF.

The chain is built from TRBV30 and TRBJ1-5; a possible D gene is TRBD1 (5 bases). The CDR3 runs to 14 residues. Germline CDR1 reads GTSNPN; CDR2 reads SVGIG (reference sequence). V dropped 3 bases and J dropped 5 bases, with 14 bases sitting between them. CDR3 amino acids: CAWSRGSLDQPQHF. The CDR3 region has the DNA TGTGCCTGGAGCCGGGGGTCTCTCGATCAGCCCCAGCATTTT.

The chain joins TRBV10-3 to TRBJ2-5, with no clear D. Trimming stripped 6 bases from V and 0 bases from J, with 5 bases between. This CDR3 has 12 residues. From germline, CDR1 is ENHRY and CDR2 SYGVKD. The chain's CDR3 is CAIRANQETQYF. CDR3 coding DNA: TGTGCCATCAGGGCCAACCAAGAGACCCAGTACTTC.

This clone was counted only a few times. The V and J genes are TRBV6-1 and TRBJ2-2, with 9 bases identical to TRBD1. The J segment lost 2 bases and the V segment lost 8 bases, leaving 3 bases of the junction unmatched. The CDR3 sequence is 14 residues long. Looked up from germline, CDR1 is MNHNS and CDR2 is SASEGT. CDR3 loop: CASATGGNTGELFF. The CDR3 DNA sequence: TGTGCCAGCGCGACAGGGGGTAACACCGGGGAGCTGTTTTTT.

This clone is categorized as medium-sized. V is TRBV28 and J is TRBJ1-1, with no clear D. The CDR3 spans 14 residues. Germline-derived CDR1 and CDR2 are MDHEN and SYDVKM. Between the trimmed V and J ends, which lost 3 bases and 0 bases, there was a span of 8 bases. The CDR3 spells CASSFRGLNTEAFF. In nucleotides, the CDR3 is TGTGCCAGCAGTTTTAGAGGTCTGAACACTGAAGCTTTCTTT.

This sequence joins TRBV27 and TRBJ2-7, with unresolved D. This CDR3 has 13 amino acids. Trimming removed 6 bases from V and 0 bases from J, with 9 bases in between. CDR1 and CDR2 (germline): MNHEY, SMNVEV (reference sequence). In DNA, the CDR3 is TGTGCCAGCAGAAGGAGTAGCTCCTACGAGCAGTACTTC. Its translation: CASRRSSSYEQYF.

This chain uses TRBV15 with TRBJ2-7, with a possible D match to TRBD2 (6 bases). This CDR3 contains 13 residues. Per the germline V gene, CDR1 is LNHNV and CDR2 is YYDKDF (reference sequence). Trimming pared 3 bases from V and 5 bases from J, leaving 11 bases between. CDR3 DNA sequence: TGTGCCACCAGCAGGGGACTCCTAGACGAGCAGTACTTC. It codes for CATSRGLLDEQYF.

The rearrangement uses TRBV7-3 and TRBJ2-5, with a tentative D call TRBD1 (6 bases). Germline V lookup: CDR1 SGHTA, CDR2 FQGTGA. This CDR3 contains 15 residues. Trimming took off 5 bases at V and 1 base at J, with 14 bases between the two ends. CDR3: CASSNLDRPQETQYF. The CDR3 nucleotides are TGTGCCAGCAGCAACCTCGACAGGCCCCAAGAGACCCAGTACTTC.

This clone was counted only a few times. The genes are TRBV6-6 and TRBJ1-1, with 8 nucleotides matching TRBD1. The CDR3 has 13 amino acids. Germline assignment: CDR1 MNHNY and CDR2 SVGAGI (reference sequence). V was clipped by 5 bases and J by 4 bases; unmatched bases: 3. The CDR3 nucleotides read TGTGCCAGCAGTGGACAGGGTCTCACTGAAGCTTTCTTT. This encodes CASSGQGLTEAFF.

The CDR3 protein is CATSQGQGAGYTF. The CDR3 bases are TGTGCCACCAGCCAAGGACAGGGTGCCGGCTACACCTTC. This sequence joins TRBV15 and TRBJ1-2; 8 nucleotides align to TRBD1. CDR1 LNHNV and CDR2 YYDKDF come from the germline V gene (reference sequence). The junction had 7 bases not matched to a gene; V was cut back by 5 bases and J by 8 bases. This CDR3 is 13 amino acids long.

This clone turned up a few times. The chain uses TRBV27 and TRBJ2-2; 13 nucleotides match TRBD2. Unmatched junction bases numbered 3, after V lost 6 bases and J lost 5 bases. The germline gives CDR1 MNHEY, CDR2 SMNVEV (reference sequence). This CDR3 contains 15 residues. The CDR3 region is CASSRGLAGTGELFF. The DNA of the CDR3 is TGTGCCAGCAGCCGGGGACTAGCGGGAACCGGGGAGCTGTTTTTT.

Of note for this clone: The same CDR3 also results from other DNA sequences found in this sample. The V call is TRBV7-2, the J call TRBJ1-3; D may be TRBD1 (5 bases). Between the trimmed V and J ends, which lost 1 base and 1 base, there was a span of 8 bases. Germline V gene lookup returns CDR1 SGHTA and CDR2 FQGNSA. This CDR3 contains 15 residues. CDR3 nucleotides: TGTGCCAGCAGCTTAGTAGGGACTTCTGGAAACACCATATATTTT. It yields the protein CASSLVGTSGNTIYF.

The chain uses TRBV7-6 and TRBJ2-7; 9 bases are a match to TRBD1. Trimming at V came to 3 bases and at J to 5 bases, leaving 8 bases not matched to a gene. CDR3 length: 15 residues. Germline V lookup: CDR1 SGHVS, CDR2 FNYEAQ. This CDR3 reads CASSLTPRQGDEQYF. In DNA form, the CDR3 reads TGTGCCAGCAGCTTGACTCCGAGACAGGGGGACGAGCAGTACTTC. Looking up the rest from reference TRBV7-6 and TRBJ2-7 gives the full variable domain: GAGVSQSPRYKVTKRGQDVALRCDPISGHVSLYWYRQALGQGPEFLTYFNYEAQQDKSGLPNDRFSAERPEGSISTLTIQRTEQRDSAMYRCASSLTPRQGDEQYFGPGTRLTVT.

The rearrangement joins TRBV7-2 to TRBJ2-1; weak D call: TRBD1 (6 bases). Germline V gene data show CDR1 as SGHTA and CDR2 as FQGNSA. Trimming stripped 2 bases from V and 7 bases from J, with 21 bases between. The CDR3 is made up of 17 amino acids. The CDR3 DNA is TGTGCCAGCAGCTTATCACTAGGCACAGACGGGACAAATGAGCAGTTCTTC. Protein product: CASSLSLGTDGTNEQFF.

The rearrangement uses TRBV28 and TRBJ1-1; D not certain. V gave up 5 bases and J gave up 0 bases, with 4 bases separating them. Germline-derived CDR1 and CDR2 are MDHEN and SYDVKM. The CDR3 loop spans 12 amino acids. CDR3 nucleotides: TGTGCCAGCAGTACAATGAACACTGAAGCTTTCTTT. Its translation is CASSTMNTEAFF.

The chain combines TRBV28 with TRBJ1-4, with 7 bases lining up with TRBD1. Germline V gene data show CDR1 as MDHEN and CDR2 as SYDVKM. CDR3 length equals 14 residues. V gave up 5 bases and J gave up 8 bases; unmatched junction bases: 8. The DNA of the CDR3 is TGTGCCAGCAGTCTCCAGGGGGTAGGAGAAAAACTGTTTTTT. Translating gives CASSLQGVGEKLFF.

The chain employs TRBV6-1 and TRBJ2-7, with 13 bases matching TRBD2. Trimming cost V 2 bases and J 3 bases; bases outside gene matches: 7. CDR1 is MNHNS and CDR2 is SASEGT in the germline V gene. The CDR3 consists of 17 residues. CDR3 amino acids: CASSESGTSGISYEQYF. The CDR3 nucleotides read TGTGCCAGCAGTGAATCAGGGACTAGCGGGATTAGCTACGAGCAGTACTTC.

The CDR3 DNA reads TGTGCCAGCAGTCCCGAGGACATCGGAATCTATGGCTACACCTTC. It encodes CASSPEDIGIYGYTF. The chain carries TRBV6-6 and TRBJ1-2; possibly TRBD1 for D (5 bases). The CDR3 sequence is 15 residues long. The germline V gene has CDR1 MNHNY and CDR2 SVGAGI (reference sequence). V lost 5 bases to trimming and J lost 4 bases, with 17 bases between them.

There are a few counts of this clone. The V call is TRBV27, the J call TRBJ1-2; possible D gene TRBD1, 6 bases. Trimming took off 3 bases at V and 4 bases at J, with 15 bases between the two ends. CDR3 length equals 15 residues. Germline CDR1 reads MNHEY; CDR2 reads SMNVEV (reference sequence). CDR3 nucleotide sequence: TGTGCCAGCAGTTTTGCTGGGGGCTTTAGCTATGGCTACACCTTC. It codes for CASSFAGGFSYGYTF.

This rearrangement joins TRBV9 to TRBJ2-5; TRBD2 aligns across 11 bases. TRBJ2-7 explains the end of the DNA better; the J call may be wrong. Per the germline V gene, CDR1 is SGDLS and CDR2 is YYNGEE. CDR3 size: 15 residues. In nucleotides, the CDR3 is TGTGCCAGCAGCGCGGGACTAGCGGAACTCTACGAGCAGTACTTC. Its translation is CASSAGLAELYEQYF.

The chain carries TRBV7-2 and TRBJ1-1; D perhaps matches TRBD1 (5 bases). The V gene lost 1 base and the J gene lost 6 bases, with 15 bases spanning the gap. This CDR3 contains 15 residues. In germline, CDR1 is SGHTA, CDR2 FQGNSA. CDR3 DNA: TGTGCCAGCAGCTTAGAAGCCGCCAGGGATTCTGAAGCTTTCTTT. Translation gives CASSLEAARDSEAFF. Based on the CDR3 plus reference TRBV7-2 and TRBJ1-1, the full variable domain is GAGVSQSPSNKVTEKGKDVELRCDPISGHTALYWYRQSLGQGLEFLIYFQGNSAPDKSGLPSDRFSAERTGGSVSTLTIQRTQQEDSAVYLCASSLEAARDSEAFFGQGTRLTVV.

This clone came up once. The rearrangement joins TRBV29-1 to TRBJ1-2; D remains ambiguous. Germline assignment: CDR1 SQVTM and CDR2 ANQGSEA. There are 12 residues in the CDR3. The V gene lost 4 bases and the J gene lost 5 bases, with 11 bases spanning the gap. CDR3 nucleotide sequence: TGCAGCGTTGTGGGCCTGTGGTATGGCTACACCTTC. It yields the protein CSVVGLWYGYTF.

The chain uses TRBV5-1 and TRBJ1-1; D remains unclear. V dropped 0 bases and J dropped 1 base, with 10 bases sitting between them. The CDR3 runs to 15 residues. Germline assignment: CDR1 SGHRS and CDR2 YFSETQ. As DNA, the CDR3 is TGCGCCAGCAGCTTGGTAGGCAGGCGGAACACTGAAGCTTTCTTT. Translating gives CASSLVGRRNTEAFF. Filled out from reference TRBV5-1 and TRBJ1-1, the complete variable domain reads KAGVTQTPRYLIKTRGQQVTLSCSPISGHRSVSWYQQTPGQGLQFLFEYFSETQRNKGNFPGRFSGRQFSNSRSEMNVSTLELGDSALYLCASSLVGRRNTEAFFGQGTRLTVV.